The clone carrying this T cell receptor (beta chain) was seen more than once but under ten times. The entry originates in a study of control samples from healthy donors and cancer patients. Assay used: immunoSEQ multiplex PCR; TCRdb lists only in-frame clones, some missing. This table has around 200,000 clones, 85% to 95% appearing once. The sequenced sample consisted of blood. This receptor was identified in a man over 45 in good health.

The CDR3 region is CASSLAGYYGYTF. The CDR3 DNA reads TGCGCCAGCAGCTTGGCGGGGTACTATGGCTACACCTTC. The chain uses TRBV5-1 and TRBJ1-2; no clear D. CDR1 and CDR2 (germline): SGHRS, YFSETQ. The V and J ends lost 0 bases and 3 bases respectively, with 6 bases between them. The CDR3 spans 13 residues.